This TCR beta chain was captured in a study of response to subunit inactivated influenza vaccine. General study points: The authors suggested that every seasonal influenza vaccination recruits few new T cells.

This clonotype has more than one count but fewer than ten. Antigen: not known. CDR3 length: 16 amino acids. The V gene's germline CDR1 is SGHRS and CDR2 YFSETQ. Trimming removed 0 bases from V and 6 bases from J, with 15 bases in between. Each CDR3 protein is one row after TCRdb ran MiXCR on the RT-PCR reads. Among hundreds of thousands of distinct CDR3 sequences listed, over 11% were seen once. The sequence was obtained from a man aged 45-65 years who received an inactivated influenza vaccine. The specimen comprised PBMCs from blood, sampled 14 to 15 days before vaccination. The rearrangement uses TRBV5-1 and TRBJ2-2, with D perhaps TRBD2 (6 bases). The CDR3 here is CASSLAGGNNAGELFF. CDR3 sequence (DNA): TGCGCCAGCAGCTTGGCCGGAGGGAATAACGCCGGGGAGCTGTTTTTT.